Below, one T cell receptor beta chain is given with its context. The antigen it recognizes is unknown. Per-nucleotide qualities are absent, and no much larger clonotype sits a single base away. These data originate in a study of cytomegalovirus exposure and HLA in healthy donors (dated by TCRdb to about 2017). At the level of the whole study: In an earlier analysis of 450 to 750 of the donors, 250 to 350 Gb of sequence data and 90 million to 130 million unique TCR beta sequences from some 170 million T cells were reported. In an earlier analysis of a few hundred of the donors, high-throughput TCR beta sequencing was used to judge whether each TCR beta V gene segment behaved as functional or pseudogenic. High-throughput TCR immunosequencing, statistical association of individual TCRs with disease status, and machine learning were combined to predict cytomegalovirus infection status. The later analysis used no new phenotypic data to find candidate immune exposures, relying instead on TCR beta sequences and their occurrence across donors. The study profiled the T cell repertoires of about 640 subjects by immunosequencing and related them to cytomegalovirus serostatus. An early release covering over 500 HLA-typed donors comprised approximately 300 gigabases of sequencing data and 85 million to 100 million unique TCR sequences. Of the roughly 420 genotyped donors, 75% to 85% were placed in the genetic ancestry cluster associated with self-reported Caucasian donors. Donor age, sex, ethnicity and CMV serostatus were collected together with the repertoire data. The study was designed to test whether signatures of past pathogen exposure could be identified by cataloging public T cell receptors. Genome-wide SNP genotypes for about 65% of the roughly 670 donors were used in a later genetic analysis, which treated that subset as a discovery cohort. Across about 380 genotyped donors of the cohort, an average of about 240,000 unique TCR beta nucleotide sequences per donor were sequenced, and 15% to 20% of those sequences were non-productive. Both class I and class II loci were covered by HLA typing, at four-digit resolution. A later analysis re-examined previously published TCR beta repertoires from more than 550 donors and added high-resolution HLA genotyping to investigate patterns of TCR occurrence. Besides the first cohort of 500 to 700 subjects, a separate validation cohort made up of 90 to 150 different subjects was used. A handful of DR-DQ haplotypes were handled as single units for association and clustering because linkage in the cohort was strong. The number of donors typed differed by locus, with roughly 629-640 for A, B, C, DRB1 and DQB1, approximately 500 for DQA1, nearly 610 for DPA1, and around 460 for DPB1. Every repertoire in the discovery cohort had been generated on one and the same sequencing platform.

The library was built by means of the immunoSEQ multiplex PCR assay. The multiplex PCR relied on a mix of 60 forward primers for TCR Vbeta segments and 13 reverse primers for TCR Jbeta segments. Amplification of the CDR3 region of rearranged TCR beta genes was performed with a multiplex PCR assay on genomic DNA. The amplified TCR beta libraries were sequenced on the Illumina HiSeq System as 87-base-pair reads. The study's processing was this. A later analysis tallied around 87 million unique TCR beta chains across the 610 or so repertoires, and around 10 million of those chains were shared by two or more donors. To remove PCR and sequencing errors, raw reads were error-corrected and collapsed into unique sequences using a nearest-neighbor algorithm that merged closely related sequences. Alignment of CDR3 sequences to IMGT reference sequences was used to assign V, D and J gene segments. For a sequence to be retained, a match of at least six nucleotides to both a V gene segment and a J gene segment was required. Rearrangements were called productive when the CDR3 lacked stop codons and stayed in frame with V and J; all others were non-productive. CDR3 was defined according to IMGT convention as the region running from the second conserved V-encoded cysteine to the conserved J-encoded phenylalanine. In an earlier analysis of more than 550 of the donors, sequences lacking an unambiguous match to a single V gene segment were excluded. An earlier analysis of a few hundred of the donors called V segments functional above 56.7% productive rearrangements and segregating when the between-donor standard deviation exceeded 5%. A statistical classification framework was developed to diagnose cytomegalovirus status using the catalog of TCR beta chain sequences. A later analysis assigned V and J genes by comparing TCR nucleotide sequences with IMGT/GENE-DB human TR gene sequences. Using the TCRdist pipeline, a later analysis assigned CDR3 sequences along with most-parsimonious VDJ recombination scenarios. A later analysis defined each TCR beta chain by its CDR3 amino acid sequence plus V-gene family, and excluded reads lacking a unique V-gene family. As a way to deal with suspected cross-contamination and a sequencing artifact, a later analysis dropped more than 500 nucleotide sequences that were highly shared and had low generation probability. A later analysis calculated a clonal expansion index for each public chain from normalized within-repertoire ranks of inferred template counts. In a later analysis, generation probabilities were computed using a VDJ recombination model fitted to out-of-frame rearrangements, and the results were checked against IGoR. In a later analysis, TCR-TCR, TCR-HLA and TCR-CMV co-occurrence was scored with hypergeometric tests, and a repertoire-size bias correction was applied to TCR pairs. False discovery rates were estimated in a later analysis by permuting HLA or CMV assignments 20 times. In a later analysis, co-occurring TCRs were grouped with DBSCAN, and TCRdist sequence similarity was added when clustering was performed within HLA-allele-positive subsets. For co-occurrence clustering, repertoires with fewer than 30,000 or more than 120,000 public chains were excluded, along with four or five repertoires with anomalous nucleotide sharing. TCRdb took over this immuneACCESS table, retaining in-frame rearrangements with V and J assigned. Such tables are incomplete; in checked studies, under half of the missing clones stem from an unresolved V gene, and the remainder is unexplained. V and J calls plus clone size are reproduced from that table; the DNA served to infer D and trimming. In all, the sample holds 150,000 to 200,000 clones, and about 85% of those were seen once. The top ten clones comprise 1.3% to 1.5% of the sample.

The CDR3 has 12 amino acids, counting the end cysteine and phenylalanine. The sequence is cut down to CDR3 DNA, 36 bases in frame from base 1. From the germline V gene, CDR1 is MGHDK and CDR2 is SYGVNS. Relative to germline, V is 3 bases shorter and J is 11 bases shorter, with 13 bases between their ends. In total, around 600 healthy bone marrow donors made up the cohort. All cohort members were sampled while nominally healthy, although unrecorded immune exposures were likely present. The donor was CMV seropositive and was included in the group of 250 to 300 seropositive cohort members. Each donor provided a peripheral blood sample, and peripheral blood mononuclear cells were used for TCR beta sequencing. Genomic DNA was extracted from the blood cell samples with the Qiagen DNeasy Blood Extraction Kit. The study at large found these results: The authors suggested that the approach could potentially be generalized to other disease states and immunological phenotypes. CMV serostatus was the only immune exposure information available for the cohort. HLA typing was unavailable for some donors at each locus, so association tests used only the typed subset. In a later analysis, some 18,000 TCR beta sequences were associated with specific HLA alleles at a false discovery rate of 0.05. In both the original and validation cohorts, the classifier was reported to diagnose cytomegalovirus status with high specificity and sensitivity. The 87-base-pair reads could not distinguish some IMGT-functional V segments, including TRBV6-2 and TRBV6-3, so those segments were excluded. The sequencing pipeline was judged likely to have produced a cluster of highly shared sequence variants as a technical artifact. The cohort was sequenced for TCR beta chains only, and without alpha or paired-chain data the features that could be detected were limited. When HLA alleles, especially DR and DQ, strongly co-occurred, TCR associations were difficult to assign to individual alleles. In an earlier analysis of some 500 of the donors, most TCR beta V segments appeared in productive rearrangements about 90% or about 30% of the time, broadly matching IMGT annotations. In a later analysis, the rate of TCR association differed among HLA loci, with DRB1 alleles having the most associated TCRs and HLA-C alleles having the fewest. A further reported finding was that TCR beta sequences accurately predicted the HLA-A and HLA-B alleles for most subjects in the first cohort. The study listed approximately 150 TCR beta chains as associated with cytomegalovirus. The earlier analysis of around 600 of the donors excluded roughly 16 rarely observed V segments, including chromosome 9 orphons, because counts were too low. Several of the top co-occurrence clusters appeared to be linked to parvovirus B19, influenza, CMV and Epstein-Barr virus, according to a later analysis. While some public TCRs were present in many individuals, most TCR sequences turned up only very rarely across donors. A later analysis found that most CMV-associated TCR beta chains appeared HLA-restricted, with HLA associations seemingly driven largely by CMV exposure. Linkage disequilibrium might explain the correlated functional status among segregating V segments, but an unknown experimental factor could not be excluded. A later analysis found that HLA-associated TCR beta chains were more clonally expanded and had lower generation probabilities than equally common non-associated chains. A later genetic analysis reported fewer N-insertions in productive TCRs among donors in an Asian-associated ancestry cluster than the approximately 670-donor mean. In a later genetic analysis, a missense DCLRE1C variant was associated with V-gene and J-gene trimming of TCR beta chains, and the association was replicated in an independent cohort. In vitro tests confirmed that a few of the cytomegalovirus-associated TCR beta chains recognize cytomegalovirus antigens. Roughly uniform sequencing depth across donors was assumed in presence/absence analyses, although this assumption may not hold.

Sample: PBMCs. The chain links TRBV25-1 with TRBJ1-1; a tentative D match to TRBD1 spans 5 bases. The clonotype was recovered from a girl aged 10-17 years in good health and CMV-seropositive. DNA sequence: TGTGCCAGCAGTGACAGGGCCTCTGCGGCTTTCTTT. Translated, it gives CASSDRASAAFF.